This T cell receptor (beta chain) is from a study of tumor-infiltrating lymphocytes in primary liver carcinoma. Study summary: Samples produced roughly 3.65 to 7.5 million productive TCRbeta reads, comparable across tissue types. Broader study findings: Tumor region pairs outstripped tumor-adjacent and tumor-blood pairs in overlap. With p = 0.039, the top-250-clone fraction in tumors significantly exceeded that in blood.

Using a constant-region primer together with ProtoScript II reverse transcriptase, TCR beta cDNA was made from 500 ng of total RNA. Researchers made the TCR beta libraries by running three nested multiplex PCR rounds with slightly modified ARM-PCR. TRBV1-TRBV30 forward and Cbeta reverse primers drove the first two roughly 10-cycle rounds. In TCRdb, the multiplex PCR reads were re-called with MiXCR into one record per CDR3 protein. The sample lists fewer than 350,000 distinct CDR3 sequences; 65% were seen once. The table lists this clonotype with a count of one. Antigen unknown. Blood RNA came from unsorted whole blood; germline DNA was also extracted. Trimming took off 5 bases at V and 9 bases at J, with 17 bases between the two ends. The CDR3 spans 14 residues. Germline lookup yields CDR1 SGHNT and CDR2 YENEEA.

Sequenced input: peripheral blood. The TCR comes from a man aged 35-49 years with primary liver carcinoma and hepatitis B virus infection. J is TRBJ2-1 and V is TRBV11-3, with D perhaps matching TRBD2 (6 bases). CDR3 sequence: CASSLNGMGGEQFF. CDR3 nucleotides: TGTGCCAGCAGCCTTAACGGGATGGGGGGTGAGCAGTTCTTC.